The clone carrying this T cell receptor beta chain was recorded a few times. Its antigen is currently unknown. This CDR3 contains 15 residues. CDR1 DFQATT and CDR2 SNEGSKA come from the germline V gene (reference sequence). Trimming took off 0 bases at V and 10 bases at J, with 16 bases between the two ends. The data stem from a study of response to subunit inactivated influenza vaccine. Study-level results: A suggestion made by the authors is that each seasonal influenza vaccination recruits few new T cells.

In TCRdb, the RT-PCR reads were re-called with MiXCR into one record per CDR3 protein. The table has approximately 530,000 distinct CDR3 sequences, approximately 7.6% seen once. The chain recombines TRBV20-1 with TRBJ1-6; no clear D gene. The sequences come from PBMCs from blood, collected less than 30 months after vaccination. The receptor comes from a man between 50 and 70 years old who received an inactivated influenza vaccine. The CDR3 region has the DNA TGCAGTGCTAGAGATTCTCAAGGGATAGGGTCACCCCTCCACTTT. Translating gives CSARDSQGIGSPLHF.